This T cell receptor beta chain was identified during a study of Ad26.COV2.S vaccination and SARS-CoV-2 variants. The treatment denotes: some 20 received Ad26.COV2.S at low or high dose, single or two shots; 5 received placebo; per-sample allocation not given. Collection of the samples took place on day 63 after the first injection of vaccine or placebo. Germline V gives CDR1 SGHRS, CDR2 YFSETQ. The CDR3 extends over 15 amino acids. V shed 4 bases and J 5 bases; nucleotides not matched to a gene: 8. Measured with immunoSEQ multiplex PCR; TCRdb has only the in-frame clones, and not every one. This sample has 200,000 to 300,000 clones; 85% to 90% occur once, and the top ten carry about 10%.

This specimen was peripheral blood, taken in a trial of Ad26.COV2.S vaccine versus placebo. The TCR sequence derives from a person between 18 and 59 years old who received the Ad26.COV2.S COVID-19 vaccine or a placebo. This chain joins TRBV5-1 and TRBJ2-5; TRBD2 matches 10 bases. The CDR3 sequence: CASSPGLAPSETQYF. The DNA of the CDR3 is TGCGCCAGCAGCCCGGGACTAGCGCCGTCGGAGACCCAGTACTTC. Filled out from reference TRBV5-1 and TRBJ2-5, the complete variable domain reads KAGVTQTPRYLIKTRGQQVTLSCSPISGHRSVSWYQQTPGQGLQFLFEYFSETQRNKGNFPGRFSGRQFSNSRSEMNVSTLELGDSALYLCASSPGLAPSETQYFGPGTRLLVL.